Reported below is one T cell receptor beta chain. Repertoires were generated with immunoSEQ multiplex PCR, while TCRdb's copy carries only in-frame clones and drops some. The sample consists of just under 350,000 clones, roughly 89% of them appearing once. This sample was included in a study of blood T cell repertoires in COVID-19. Study-level information: From the United States, Italy and Spain came samples of acute and convalescent COVID-19. In each case, the material was cDNA or gDNA derived from T cells, B-cell-depleted T cells, or PBMCs.

The receptor was isolated from a young woman who had recovered from COVID-19. The sequencing input was peripheral blood.

CDR3: CASSLWRRTDTQYF. The DNA for the CDR3 is TGTGCCAGCAGCTTGTGGAGGAGAACAGATACGCAGTATTTT. The chain employs TRBV5-6 and TRBJ2-3; possible D gene TRBD2, 5 bases. Germline V CDR1 and CDR2: SGHDT, YYEEEE. V lost 1 base and J 3 bases, leaving 9 bases between the germline ends. CDR3 length: 14 residues.